Listed below are T cell receptor beta chains from one sample, sequenced in a study of cytomegalovirus exposure and HLA in healthy donors. Sequencing was performed with immunoSEQ multiplex PCR; in TCRdb, only in-frame clones are kept and a portion is missing. The repertoire has 90,000 to 150,000 clones, around 69% of them found once; the top ten carry around 15%. Sequences were obtained from PBMCs. These receptors were collected from a man in his forties or fifties in good health and CMV-seropositive. Each CDR3 is given with its conserved first and last residue. Fields, in order: clone size, V gene, CDR3 length, J gene, D gene, CDR3 protein, CDR3 DNA. D genes are given only for firm matches. Expanded clones are given a class, and other clones once, few, many or no size at all.

>.|TRBV5-8|14|TRBJ2-3|TRBD2
CASRRRGGTDTQYF
TGTGCCAGCAGGCGACGGGGGGGCACAGATACGCAGTATTTT
>.|TRBV11-2|14|TRBJ2-3|TRBD1
CASSPTQTGDTQYF
TGTGCCAGCAGCCCCACTCAGACAGGGGATACGCAGTATTTT
>.|TRBV7-6|14|TRBJ1-6|TRBD1
CASSSDRGNSPLHF
TGTGCCAGCAGCTCGGACAGGGGTAATTCACCCCTCCACTTT
>.|TRBV6-1|13|TRBJ2-2|.
CASPPKTGGELFF
TGTGCCAGCCCCCCGAAAACTGGCGGGGAGCTGTTTTTT
>.|TRBV27|14|TRBJ1-1|.
CASSPPGAGTEAFF
TGTGCCAGCAGTCCCCCGGGCGCGGGCACTGAAGCTTTCTTT
>.|TRBV6-1|15|TRBJ2-4|TRBD2
CASSEIAGAKNIQYF
TGTGCCAGCAGTGAGATAGCGGGAGCCAAAAACATTCAGTACTTC
>.|TRBV11-1|17|TRBJ2-5|TRBD2
CASSLGAGGGRGETQYF
TGTGCCAGCAGCTTAGGGGCCGGCGGGGGGCGAGGCGAGACCCAGTACTTC
>once|TRBV11-3|16|TRBJ2-1|.
CASSSPPGVNSNEQFF
TGTGCCAGCAGCTCTCCCCCGGGGGTTAATAGCAATGAGCAGTTCTTC
>.|TRBV28|11|TRBJ2-1|TRBD2
CASSGLAGQFF
TGTGCCAGCAGCGGACTAGCGGGGCAGTTCTTC
>.|TRBV11-2|12|TRBJ2-3|TRBD1
CASRSGTGGLYF
TGTGCCAGCAGGTCCGGGACAGGGGGCCTGTATTTT
>once|TRBV10-2|15|TRBJ1-2|TRBD1
CASSFNRGGDYGYTF
TGCGCCAGCAGTTTTAACAGGGGTGGTGACTATGGCTACACCTTC
>.|TRBV5-1|21|TRBJ1-1|TRBD1
CASSLYLRPMNPGQGGSEAFF
TGCGCCAGCAGCTTGTATCTAAGGCCCATGAATCCGGGACAGGGTGGTTCTGAAGCTTTCTTT
>.|TRBV2|15|TRBJ2-5|.
CASIPRMGAGETQYF
TGTGCCAGCATTCCTCGGATGGGGGCAGGCGAGACCCAGTACTTC
>.|TRBV5-1|17|TRBJ2-3|TRBD2
CASSLGAGGASTDTQYF
TGCGCCAGCAGCTTGGGCGCCGGGGGGGCCAGCACAGATACGCAGTATTTT
>.|TRBV11-2|13|TRBJ1-5|TRBD1
CASTGTGNQPQHF
TGTGCCAGCACCGGGACAGGAAATCAGCCCCAGCATTTT
>.|TRBV25-1|12|TRBJ1-1|.
CASSDRGTEAFF
TGTGCCAGCAGTGACAGAGGGACTGAAGCTTTCTTT
>few|TRBV9|15|TRBJ2-1|.
CASSVAGFTYNEQFF
TGTGCCAGCAGCGTGGCCGGGTTTACCTACAATGAGCAGTTCTTC
>few|TRBV9|16|TRBJ1-3|.
CASSVVTAYSGNTIYF
TGTGCCAGCAGCGTAGTCACAGCATACTCTGGAAACACCATATATTTT
>.|TRBV11-2|14|TRBJ2-7|.
CASSPGGPGLGQYF
TGTGCCAGCAGCCCCGGTGGCCCAGGACTCGGGCAGTACTTC
>.|TRBV19|14|TRBJ2-7|.
CASTGPGLPYEQYF
TGTGCCAGTACAGGGCCGGGACTCCCCTACGAGCAGTACTTC
>.|TRBV4-1|19|TRBJ2-3|.
CASSLILASDHKNTDTQYF
TGCGCCAGCAGCCTCATACTCGCTTCCGATCATAAAAACACAGATACGCAGTATTTT
>.|TRBV11-2|15|TRBJ2-3|.
CASSLGRYGTDTQYF
TGTGCCAGCAGCTTAGGGAGGTACGGTACAGATACGCAGTATTTT
>.|TRBV28|15|TRBJ2-7|TRBD1
CASSFSGTGSYEQYF
TGTGCCAGCAGTTTTTCCGGGACAGGTTCCTACGAGCAGTACTTC
>.|TRBV2|15|TRBJ2-1|TRBD2
CASSGGLAVYNEQFF
TGTGCCAGCAGTGGAGGGCTAGCGGTCTACAATGAGCAGTTCTTC
>.|TRBV5-1|15|TRBJ2-2|TRBD2
CASGLAGQNTGELFF
TGCGCCAGCGGACTAGCGGGGCAGAACACCGGGGAGCTGTTTTTT
>once|TRBV6-5|14|TRBJ1-1|TRBD1
CASRTGKRNTEAFF
TGTGCCAGCAGGACAGGGAAGAGGAACACTGAAGCTTTCTTT
>.|TRBV5-1|14|TRBJ1-4|TRBD1
CASSLDRGLEKLFF
TGCGCCAGCAGCTTAGACAGGGGACTGGAAAAACTGTTTTTT
>few|TRBV6-1|15|TRBJ2-5|TRBD2
CASRDSGGAWETQYF
TGTGCCAGCAGAGATAGCGGGGGAGCCTGGGAGACCCAGTACTTC
>.|TRBV2|13|TRBJ2-7|.
CASSAGSEGEQYF
TGTGCCAGCAGTGCAGGGTCGGAGGGAGAGCAGTACTTC
>.|TRBV6-4|14|TRBJ1-1|TRBD1
CATRRGTGATEAFF
TGTGCCACCCGGCGCGGGACAGGGGCCACTGAAGCTTTCTTT
>.|TRBV5-4|18|TRBJ1-2|TRBD1
CASSLNGRGTGGDYGYTF
TGTGCCAGCAGCTTGAATGGACGCGGGACAGGGGGCGACTATGGCTACACCTTC
>few|TRBV13|13|TRBJ2-2|.
CASSPVGAGELFF
TGTGCCAGCAGCCCCGTGGGGGCTGGGGAGCTGTTTTTT
>.|TRBV28|15|TRBJ1-5|.
CASSLGGVSNQPQHF
TGTGCCAGCAGCCTTGGGGGGGTAAGCAATCAGCCCCAGCATTTT
>.|TRBV7-9|14|TRBJ2-5|.
CASSRRQAEETQYF
TGTGCCAGCAGTAGGAGACAGGCGGAGGAGACCCAGTACTTC
>.|TRBV5-4|14|TRBJ1-2|.
CASSLAQGSYGYTF
TGTGCCAGCAGCTTGGCCCAGGGTAGCTATGGCTACACCTTC
>.|TRBV2|13|TRBJ2-1|.
CASSRQENNEQFF
TGTGCCAGCAGCAGACAGGAGAACAATGAGCAGTTCTTC
>.|TRBV7-2|16|TRBJ2-7|TRBD2
CASSLTMTSGRREQYF
TGTGCCAGCAGCTTAACGATGACTAGCGGGAGGCGAGAGCAGTACTTC
>few|TRBV7-9|19|TRBJ1-1|TRBD1
CASSLVAARGRGMNTEAFF
TGTGCCAGCAGCTTAGTAGCGGCTAGGGGGCGCGGGATGAACACTGAAGCTTTCTTT
>.|TRBV6-5|15|TRBJ2-7|.
CASSYSKSGPYEQYF
TGTGCCAGCAGTTACTCGAAAAGCGGTCCCTACGAGCAGTACTTC
>.|TRBV21-1|11|TRBJ2-7|.
CASSKDSGQYF
TGTGCCAGCAGCAAAGACTCAGGGCAGTACTTC
>once|TRBV27|16|TRBJ2-3|TRBD2
CASSYSSGIITDTQYF
TGTGCCAGCAGCTACTCCAGCGGGATAATCACAGATACGCAGTATTTT
>.|TRBV7-9|13|TRBJ2-2|.
CASSLQGLGELFF
TGTGCCAGCAGCTTACAGGGACTGGGGGAGCTGTTTTTT
>few|TRBV9|13|TRBJ2-3|.
CASSGEKTDTQYF
TGTGCCAGCAGCGGGGAGAAAACAGATACGCAGTATTTT
>.|TRBV7-9|13|TRBJ1-1|.
CASSFSGNTEAFF
TGTGCCAGCAGCTTCTCAGGGAACACTGAAGCTTTCTTT
>.|TRBV7-9|15|TRBJ2-2|.
CASSLDRVTEGELFF
TGTGCCAGCAGCTTAGACCGGGTTACGGAGGGGGAGCTGTTTTTT
>.|TRBV7-8|14|TRBJ2-5|.
CASSLVRGQETQYF
TGTGCCAGCAGCTTAGTTCGGGGTCAAGAGACCCAGTACTTC
>once|TRBV27|13|TRBJ2-7|.
CASSLGGNYEQYF
TGTGCCAGCAGTTTGGGGGGTAACTACGAGCAGTACTTC
>.|TRBV28|15|TRBJ1-2|.
CATFSGVPSTYGYTF
TGTGCCACCTTTTCGGGGGTCCCCTCCACATATGGCTACACCTTC
>.|TRBV29-1|19|TRBJ2-1|TRBD2
CSVEDLQELAGTAYNEQFF
TGCAGCGTTGAAGATTTACAGGAATTAGCGGGGACCGCCTACAATGAGCAGTTCTTC